This TCR beta chain emerged from a study of T-cell reconstitution after alpha-beta-depleted transplantation in children. Per germline, CDR1 SQVTM and CDR2 ANQGSEA. Trimming took 0 bases from V and 8 from J, leaving 7 bases between them. This CDR3 comprises 11 residues. This clonotype was observed at least ten times. Preparation of the TCRbeta library used unique molecular identifiers. Using its own MiXCR run on the PCR reads, TCRdb lists one record per CDR3 protein. The sample records about 640,000 distinct CDR3 sequences, approximately 17% being singletons. This receptor was taken from a human donor who donated a stem cell graft to a child with acute myeloid leukemia. The chain couples TRBV29-1 to TRBJ1-2, with D unclear. This specimen consisted of PBMCs from the stem cell graft donor, obtained from the stem cell graft. The CDR3 region has the DNA TGCAGCGTTGAAGATCCTGGCGGCTACACCTTC. Translated: CSVEDPGGYTF.